Presented here are 16 T cell receptor beta chains from one specimen sequenced in a study of blood T cell repertoires in COVID-19. Libraries were prepared by immunoSEQ multiplex PCR; TCRdb keeps only in-frame clonotypes and omits some of them. The sample records 200,000 to 250,000 clones, about 90% being singletons. Sample: peripheral blood. These receptors were taken from a woman aged 55-70 years with acute or convalescent COVID-19.

This chain links TRBV7-2 with TRBJ1-3; a weak D match, TRBD1 (5 bases). This CDR3 contains 14 residues. Germline-derived CDR1 and CDR2 are SGHTA and FQGNSA. Trimming took off 5 bases at V and 0 bases at J, with 8 bases between the two ends. CDR3: CASSQGVSGNTIYF. CDR3 bases: TGTGCCAGCAGCCAAGGGGTCTCTGGAAACACCATATATTTT. Drawing the rest from reference TRBV7-2 and TRBJ1-3, the complete variable domain is GAGVSQSPSNKVTEKGKDVELRCDPISGHTALYWYRQSLGQGLEFLIYFQGNSAPDKSGLPSDRFSAERTGGSVSTLTIQRTQQEDSAVYLCASSQGVSGNTIYFGEGSWLTVV.

A few counts support this clone. The chain uses TRBV6-4 and TRBJ1-2; no firm D call. This CDR3 has 12 residues. In germline, CDR1 is MRHNA, CDR2 SNTAGT. Trimming took 3 bases from V and 8 from J, leaving 10 bases between them. CDR3 DNA: TGTGCCAGCAGTGAGTCAGGAATAGGCTACACCTTC. As protein: CASSESGIGYTF.

V gene TRBV7-2 combines with J gene TRBJ2-2; 15 positions match TRBD2. The CDR3 runs 16 residues. V shed 4 bases and J 5 bases; nucleotides not matched to a gene: 2. CDR1 and CDR2 from the germline V gene are SGHTA and FQGNSA. The CDR3 DNA follows: TGTGCCAGCAGCTCCGGGACTAGCGGGAGGACCGGGGAGCTGTTTTTT. As protein: CASSSGTSGRTGELFF.

V usage is TRBV5-1 and J usage is TRBJ1-1; D is unclear. In germline, CDR1 is SGHRS, CDR2 YFSETQ. The germline V and J ends were trimmed by 5 bases and 1 base, with 9 bases remaining between them. The CDR3 has 13 amino acids. The CDR3, as DNA: TGCGCCAGCAGGAGGCGTGGGAACACTGAAGCTTTCTTT. Encoded protein: CASRRRGNTEAFF.

The V and J genes are TRBV14 and TRBJ2-7; D not resolved. Trimming removed 1 base from V and 4 bases from J, with 14 bases in between. Germline loops: CDR1 SGHDN, CDR2 FVKESK. The CDR3 spans 15 residues. Here the CDR3 reads CASSQARGPIYEQYF. CDR3 DNA: TGTGCCAGCAGCCAAGCTCGTGGGCCCATATACGAGCAGTACTTC. Full variable domain (remainder filled in from reference TRBV14 and TRBJ2-7): EAGVTQFPSHSVIEKGQTVTLRCDPISGHDNLYWYRRVMGKEIKFLLHFVKESKQDESGMPNNRFLAERTGGTYSTLKVQPAELEDSGVYFCASSQARGPIYEQYFGPGTRLTVT.

J is TRBJ1-1 and V is TRBV25-1; TRBD1 matches at 11 bases. The CDR3 covers 16 residues. Germline trimming cut 1 base from V and 3 bases from J; bases unmatched to any gene: 4. CDR1 is MGHDK and CDR2 is SYGVNS in the germline V gene. The CDR3 bases are TGTGCCAGCAGTGAATGGGCGGGACAGGGGGACACTGAAGCTTTCTTT. It codes for CASSEWAGQGDTEAFF. Full variable domain (missing parts from reference TRBV25-1 and TRBJ1-1): EADIYQTPRYLVIGTGKKITLECSQTMGHDKMYWYQQDPGMELHLIHYSYGVNSTEKGDLSSESTVSRIRTEHFPLTLESARPSHTSQYLCASSEWAGQGDTEAFFGQGTRLTVV.

The CDR3 DNA reads as TGTGCCAGTAGTCCTGGACAGGGGTCGATCCAAGGAACTAATGAAAAACTGTTTTTT. Translation gives CASSPGQGSIQGTNEKLFF. The chain links TRBV19 to TRBJ1-4, with 9 bases that match TRBD1. V trimming: 5 bases; J trimming: 1 base; junction bases outside the gene matches: 14. Germline-derived CDR1 and CDR2 are LNHDA and SQIVND (reference sequence). CDR3 size: 19 residues.

This sequence joins TRBV30 and TRBJ2-1; TRBD2 matches at 9 bases. The trim removed 3 bases at V and 5 bases at J, leaving 5 bases unmatched. CDR3 length equals 14 residues. Germline V gene data show CDR1 as GTSNPN and CDR2 as SVGIG (reference sequence). The CDR3 here is CAWRLAGSDNEQFF. The CDR3 region has the DNA TGTGCCTGGAGACTAGCGGGCTCTGACAATGAGCAGTTCTTC.

This chain connects TRBV6-2 or TRBV6-3 to TRBJ1-2; the D is unclear. Germline-derived CDR1 and CDR2 are MNHEY and SVGEGT. This CDR3 has 11 amino acids. V lost 4 bases to trimming and J lost 4 bases, with 4 bases between them. The CDR3 sequence is CASSSGYGYTF. The CDR3 coding sequence is TGTGCCAGCAGTTCAGGCTATGGCTACACCTTC.

The chain has TRBV13 and TRBJ2-3; TRBD2 aligns across 12 bases. The CDR3 is 18 residues long. V dropped 5 bases and J dropped 2; count of bases not matched to a gene: 11. Germline CDR1 reads PRHDT; CDR2 reads FYEKMQ (reference sequence). CDR3: CASSLSGLAGTTTDTQYF. The DNA for the CDR3 is TGTGCCAGCAGCCTCTCGGGACTAGCGGGCACAACCACAGATACGCAGTATTTT.

The rearrangement joins TRBV7-9 to TRBJ1-1; 8 bases align to TRBD1. Germline V gene lookup returns CDR1 SEHNR and CDR2 FQNEAQ (reference sequence). V lost 5 bases, J lost 4 bases, and 3 bases stayed unmatched. This CDR3 has 13 residues. CDR3 amino acids: CASSLGQVTEAFF. DNA for the CDR3: TGTGCCAGCAGCCTGGGACAGGTCACTGAAGCTTTCTTT.

This sequence joins TRBV30 and TRBJ1-5; D remains ambiguous. Between the trimmed V and J ends, which lost 3 bases and 2 bases, there was a span of 5 bases. The CDR3 sequence is 12 residues long. Germline CDR1 is GTSNPN and CDR2 is SVGIG (reference sequence). CDR3 coding DNA: TGTGCCTGGAGCTCTGGCAATCAGCCCCAGCATTTT. This sequence encodes CAWSSGNQPQHF. The entire variable domain, with the rest obtained from reference TRBV30 and TRBJ1-5, is as follows: SQTIHQWPATLVQPVGSPLSLECTVEGTSNPNLYWYRQAAGRGLQLLFYSVGIGQISSEVPQNLSASRPQDRQFILSSKKLLLSDSGFYLCAWSSGNQPQHFGDGTRLSIL.

This rearrangement joins TRBV2 to TRBJ1-6; TRBD1 might be the D (6 bases). There are 17 residues in the CDR3. V was shortened by 4 bases and J by 2 bases, with 15 bases between the two germline ends. The germline V gene encodes CDR1 SNHLY and CDR2 FYNNEI. In nucleotides, the CDR3 is TGTGCCAGCAGTGTCAGGGGCCCAGCAACCTATAATTCACCCCTCCACTTT. Protein product: CASSVRGPATYNSPLHF.

The V gene is TRBV19, the J gene TRBJ2-7; 12 nucleotides align to TRBD1. Germline CDR1 and CDR2: LNHDA and SQIVND (reference sequence). This CDR3 is built from 15 residues. The V segment lost 3 bases and the J segment 5 bases; nucleotides outside the gene matches: 5. The CDR3 spells CASSISGTGGNEQYF. CDR3 sequence (DNA): TGTGCCAGTAGTATCTCTGGGACAGGGGGCAACGAGCAGTACTTC.

V is TRBV9 and J is TRBJ1-1, with 8 bases fitting TRBD1. The junction had 12 bases not matched to a gene; V was cut back by 4 bases and J by 4 bases. CDR1 SGDLS and CDR2 YYNGEE come from the germline V gene. The CDR3 contains 16 residues. Here the CDR3 reads CASSPFKQGGATEAFF. The CDR3 nucleotides read TGTGCCAGCAGCCCCTTCAAACAGGGGGGGGCCACTGAAGCTTTCTTT.

This chain joins TRBV9 and TRBJ1-1; 9 positions match TRBD1. Trimming at V came to 0 bases and at J to 2 bases, leaving 2 bases not matched to a gene. Germline values: CDR1 SGDLS, CDR2 YYNGEE. The CDR3 has 15 amino acids. CDR3 bases: TGTGCCAGCAGCGTAGTGGGACAGGGAAACACTGAAGCTTTCTTT. Amino acid sequence: CASSVVGQGNTEAFF.